One and the same sample provided the 17 T cell receptor beta chains below, sequenced in a study of T cell responses to AZD1222 COVID-19 vaccine. Sequenced by immunoSEQ multiplex PCR; TCRdb stores in-frame clones only, minus some. The sample has some 150,000 clones; more than 85% are singletons. The sample was peripheral blood, taken on day 0 of AZD1222 vaccination. The source of these receptors is an adult in good health.

The rearrangement links TRBV5-4 to TRBJ1-1, with a tentative D call TRBD1 (5 bases). The V gene's germline CDR1 is SGHNT and CDR2 YYREEE (reference sequence). V was trimmed by 1 base and J by 7 bases, leaving 14 bases between them. The CDR3 consists of 14 residues. CDR3 region: CASSLRQGGSEAFF. The DNA for the CDR3 is TGTGCCAGCAGCTTGCGGCAGGGAGGGAGTGAAGCTTTCTTT.

The V call is TRBV28, the J call TRBJ1-1; 7 bases match TRBD1. Germline values: CDR1 MDHEN, CDR2 SYDVKM. The V gene end was trimmed by 8 bases and the J gene end by 11 bases; junction bases not matched to a gene: 5. CDR3 length equals 10 residues. CDR3 sequence (DNA): TGTGCCAGCGGTAGGGGGCACGCTTTCTTT. Translating gives CASGRGHAFF.

This chain uses TRBV14 with TRBJ2-6; 8 bases align to TRBD1. Trimming removed 1 base from V and 0 bases from J; junction bases left unmatched: 8. The CDR3 totals 19 residues. Germline V gene lookup returns CDR1 SGHDN and CDR2 FVKESK. The CDR3 bases are TGTGCCAGCAGCCAAGCTCCGGGACAGGCGAGCTCTGGGGCCAACGTCCTGACTTTC. Its translation is CASSQAPGQASSGANVLTF.

Note on this clone: A junction end diverges from the germline sequence, so it may reflect a read error. The chain uses TRBV2 and TRBJ2-7; possible D gene TRBD1, 5 bases. Germline loops: CDR1 SNHLY, CDR2 FYNNEI. This CDR3 is built from 13 residues. CDR3: CANSRQISYEQYF. In nucleotides, the CDR3 is TGTGCCAACAGTCGACAGATCTCCTACGAGCAGTACTTC.

The CDR3 sequence is CASSGSGTHGYTF. Here the CDR3 DNA reads TGTGCCAGCAGTGGATCGGGCACCCATGGCTACACCTTC. The rearrangement uses TRBV6-4 and TRBJ1-2; D not certain. The V gene lost 4 bases and the J gene lost 6 bases, with 12 bases spanning the gap. In germline, CDR1 is MRHNA, CDR2 SNTAGT. The CDR3 extends over 13 amino acids.

The chain is built from TRBV21-1 and TRBJ1-5. TRBV21-1 is noted as a pseudogene. This CDR3 has 10 residues. The CDR3 reads CARPKQPQHF. The CDR3 nucleotides are TGTGCCAGACCGAAACAGCCCCAGCATTTT.

This clone has only one observation. The V gene is TRBV11-2, the J gene TRBJ1-1; tentative D call: TRBD1 (6 bases). Germline lookup yields CDR1 SGHAT and CDR2 FQNNGV. Trimming cost V 2 bases and J 7 bases, with 8 bases left between them. The CDR3 contains 12 residues. CDR3 residues: CASSLRGIEAFF. The CDR3 DNA reads TGTGCCAGCAGCTTAAGGGGGATTGAAGCTTTCTTT.

The chain is built from TRBV10-3 and TRBJ2-3; possible D gene TRBD1, 5 bases. Germline CDR1 and CDR2: ENHRY and SYGVKD. Trimming removed 10 bases at V and 10 bases at J, with 15 bases between. The CDR3 loop spans 11 amino acids. The CDR3 spells CATLRGDSQYF. The CDR3 DNA reads as TGTGCCACCCTAAGGGGCGATTCGCAGTATTTT.

The chain links TRBV5-6 to TRBJ1-5; 10 nucleotides line up with TRBD1. In germline, CDR1 is SGHDT, CDR2 YYEEEE. The CDR3 spans 19 residues. The trim removed 4 bases at V and 2 bases at J, leaving 15 bases unmatched. The CDR3, as DNA: TGTGCCAGCAGCGGCACCGGGACAGGGGAGAATGGGGGCAATCAGCCCCAGCATTTT. Its translation is CASSGTGTGENGGNQPQHF.

The V gene is TRBV27, the J gene TRBJ1-5; TRBD1 matches 8 bases. Germline V lookup: CDR1 MNHEY, CDR2 SMNVEV (reference sequence). Trimming took 5 bases from V and 2 from J; bases not matched to a gene: 8. The CDR3 consists of 16 residues. This chain's CDR3 is CASSPDRVSGNQPQHF. CDR3 sequence (DNA): TGTGCCAGCAGTCCGGACAGGGTGAGCGGCAATCAGCCCCAGCATTTT.

The V gene is TRBV7-2, the J gene TRBJ2-4, with D tentatively TRBD1 or TRBD2 (6 bases each). This CDR3 is 13 amino acids long. Germline CDR1 SGHTA, CDR2 FQGNSA. Trimming pared 6 bases from V and 9 bases from J, leaving 15 bases between. CDR3 sequence reads: CASREPGGGIQYF. The CDR3 nucleotides are TGTGCCAGCAGAGAACCCGGAGGGGGCATTCAGTACTTC.

The rearrangement links TRBV12-3 or TRBV12-4 to TRBJ1-2; 9 bases line up with TRBD1. The CDR3 covers 13 residues. After removal of 6 bases from V and 7 bases from J, the junction contained 6 bases not matched to a gene. CDR3 amino acids: CASRQGALSGYTF. The DNA of the CDR3 is TGTGCCAGCAGACAGGGGGCGCTTAGTGGCTACACCTTC.

This clone was seen only a few times. The chain is built from TRBV5-6 and TRBJ2-1; D is perhaps TRBD1 (5 bases). Looked up from germline, CDR1 is SGHDT and CDR2 is YYEEEE. The CDR3 has 13 residues. The V gene lost 0 bases and the J gene lost 15 bases, with 16 bases spanning the gap. CDR3 loop: CASSLGLQEFAFF. As DNA, the CDR3 is TGTGCCAGCAGCTTGGGTCTACAGGAATTTGCGTTCTTC.

This chain uses TRBV5-6 with TRBJ1-5; D gene ambiguous. The V gene lost 3 bases and the J gene lost 2 bases, with 9 bases spanning the gap. Germline V gene sequence: CDR1 SGHDT, CDR2 YYEEEE. The CDR3 has 14 residues. The CDR3 loop reads CASSSVLGNQPQHF. DNA for the CDR3: TGTGCCAGCAGCTCTGTCCTGGGCAATCAGCCCCAGCATTTT.

The genes are TRBV19 and TRBJ2-5; D call uncertain. The V end lost 0 bases, the J end lost 6 bases, and 14 bases lay between the germline ends. CDR1 is LNHDA and CDR2 is SQIVND in the germline V gene (reference sequence). The CDR3 sequence is 15 residues long. This CDR3 is CASSIDFSDYQTQYF. CDR3 DNA: TGTGCCAGTAGTATAGATTTTAGTGATTATCAGACCCAGTACTTC.

The rearrangement links TRBV7-6 to TRBJ2-7, with 11 positions matching TRBD2. CDR3 length: 15 residues. Germline-derived CDR1 and CDR2 are SGHVS and FNYEAQ. Trimming cost V 7 bases and J 6 bases; bases outside gene matches: 11. The CDR3 loop reads CASMLTSGGWGEQYF. The DNA of the CDR3 is TGTGCCAGCATGCTAACTAGCGGGGGCTGGGGCGAGCAGTACTTC. The full variable domain, rest sourced from reference TRBV7-6 and TRBJ2-7, is GAGVSQSPRYKVTKRGQDVALRCDPISGHVSLYWYRQALGQGPEFLTYFNYEAQQDKSGLPNDRFSAERPEGSISTLTIQRTEQRDSAMYRCASMLTSGGWGEQYFGPGTRLTVT.

The chain joins TRBV18 to TRBJ1-2; D is uncertain. The ends were cut back, 3 bases at V and 2 bases at J, with 10 bases in the middle. The germline V gene has CDR1 KGHSH and CDR2 LQKENI. This CDR3 region has 14 residues. CDR3 sequence (DNA): TGTGCCAGCTCACCTTACACGGAAAACTATGGCTACACCTTC. Protein sequence: CASSPYTENYGYTF.